The entry that follows covers one TCR beta chain sequence. Its antigen is unidentified. This record comes from a study of T cell repertoires in cytomegalovirus infection. About the study: Newly reported HLA-C-restricted and thoroughly characterized HLA-B-restricted CMV epitopes were employed. Indicated by public TCR beta signatures were CMV infection and matching HLA type. Study findings and constraints: Using cumulative public TCR beta family frequency, the authors identified those who carried CMV together with the relevant HLA. The ex vivo response was dominated by HLA-C-restricted CMV-specific TCR beta clonotypes.

TCRdb independently ran MiXCR on the reads; one entry per CDR3 protein. The sample has 400,000 to 600,000 distinct CDR3 sequences; roughly 42% are singletons. The sample in question was cultured PBMCs, obtained from culture after CMV antigen stimulation. This TCR was recovered from a human donor in good health (CMV status not recorded). Some clones in this sample may be carry-over from other donors' samples.

The CDR3 DNA reads as TGTGCCAGCAGCGTACCTCAGGGGGCACTAACAGATACGCAGTATTTT. Residues: CASSVPQGALTDTQYF. The chain uses TRBV7-9 and TRBJ2-3; TRBD1 aligns across 8 bases. CDR3 length: 16 residues. Germline CDR1 reads SEHNR; CDR2 reads FQNEAQ (reference sequence). The trim removed 5 bases at V and 3 bases at J, leaving 10 bases unmatched.